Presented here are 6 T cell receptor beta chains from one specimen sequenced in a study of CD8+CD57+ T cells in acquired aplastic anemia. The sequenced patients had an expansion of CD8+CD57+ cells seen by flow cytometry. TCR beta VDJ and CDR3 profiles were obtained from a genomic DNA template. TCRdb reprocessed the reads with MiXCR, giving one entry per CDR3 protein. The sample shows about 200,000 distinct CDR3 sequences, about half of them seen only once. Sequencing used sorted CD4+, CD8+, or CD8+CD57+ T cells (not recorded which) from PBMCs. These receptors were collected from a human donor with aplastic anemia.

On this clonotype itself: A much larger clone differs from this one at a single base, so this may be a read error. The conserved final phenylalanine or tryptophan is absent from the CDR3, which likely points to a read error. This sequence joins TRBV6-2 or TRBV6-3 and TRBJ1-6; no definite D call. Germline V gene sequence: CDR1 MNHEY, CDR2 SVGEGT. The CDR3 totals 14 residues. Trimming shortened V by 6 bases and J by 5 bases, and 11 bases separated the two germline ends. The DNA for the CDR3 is TGTGCCAGCAGGGCCCGACGGGATAATTCACCCCTCCACTTG. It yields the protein CASRARRDNSPLHL.

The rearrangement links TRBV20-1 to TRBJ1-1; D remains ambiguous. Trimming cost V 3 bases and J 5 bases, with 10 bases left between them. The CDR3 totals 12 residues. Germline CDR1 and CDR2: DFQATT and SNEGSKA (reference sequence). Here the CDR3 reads CSASPSRTEAFF. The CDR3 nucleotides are TGCAGTGCTAGCCCCTCTCGGACTGAAGCTTTCTTT.

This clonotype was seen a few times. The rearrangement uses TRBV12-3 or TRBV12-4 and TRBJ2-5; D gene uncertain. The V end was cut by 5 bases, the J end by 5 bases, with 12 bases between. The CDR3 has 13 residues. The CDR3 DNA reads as TGTGCCAGCAGTCACGGACGGACGGAGACCCAGTACTTC. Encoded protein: CASSHGRTETQYF.

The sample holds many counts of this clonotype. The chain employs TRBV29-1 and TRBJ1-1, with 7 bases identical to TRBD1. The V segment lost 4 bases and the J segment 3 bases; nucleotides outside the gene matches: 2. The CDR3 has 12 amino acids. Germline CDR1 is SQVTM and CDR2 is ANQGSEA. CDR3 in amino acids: CSVGGTDTEAFF. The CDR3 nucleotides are TGCAGCGTTGGGGGGACAGACACTGAAGCTTTCTTT.

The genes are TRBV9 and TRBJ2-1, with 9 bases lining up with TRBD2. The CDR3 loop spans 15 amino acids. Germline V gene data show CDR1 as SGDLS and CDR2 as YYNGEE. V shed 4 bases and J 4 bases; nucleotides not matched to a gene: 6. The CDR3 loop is CASSFRGGAYNEQFF. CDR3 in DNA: TGTGCCAGCAGCTTCCGCGGGGGGGCTTACAATGAGCAGTTCTTC.

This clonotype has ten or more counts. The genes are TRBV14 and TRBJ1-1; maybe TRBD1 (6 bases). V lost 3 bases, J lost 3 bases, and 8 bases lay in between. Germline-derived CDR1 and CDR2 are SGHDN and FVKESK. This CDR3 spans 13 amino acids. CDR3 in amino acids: CASSQQGYTEAFF. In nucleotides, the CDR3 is TGTGCCAGCAGCCAGCAGGGGTACACTGAAGCTTTCTTT.